A single sample is the source of the 13 T cell receptor beta chains below, sequenced in a study of blood T cell repertoires in COVID-19. Profiling relied on immunoSEQ multiplex PCR, and the TCRdb table lists in-frame clones only, not all of them. The data show about 220,000 clones, with about 78% seen just once and around 7.7% held by the top ten. Sequenced input: peripheral blood. These receptors were obtained from a woman aged 65 to 85 with acute or convalescent COVID-19.

The chain couples TRBV3-1 (or the pseudogene TRBV3-2) to TRBJ1-1, with no clear D. V lost 0 bases to trimming and J lost 4 bases, with 9 bases between them. Looked up from germline, CDR1 is LGHDT and CDR2 is YNNKEL (reference sequence). The CDR3 totals 14 residues. CDR3 sequence reads: CASSQDTSGTEAFF. CDR3 sequence (DNA): TGTGCCAGCAGCCAAGATACAAGTGGCACTGAAGCTTTCTTT.

The chain has TRBV19 and TRBJ1-1, with D possibly matching TRBD1 (5 bases). The CDR3 extends over 14 amino acids. The V end lost 5 bases, the J end lost 6 bases, and 16 bases lay between the germline ends. Germline-derived CDR1 and CDR2 are LNHDA and SQIVND (reference sequence). The CDR3 bases are TGTGCCAGTAGTCCATCTCAGGGAAGGCCTGAAGCTTTCTTT. Amino acids: CASSPSQGRPEAFF.

This clone has only one observation. V usage is TRBV3-1 (or the pseudogene TRBV3-2) and J usage is TRBJ1-1, with 10 bases aligning to TRBD1. CDR3 length: 15 residues. Trimming at V came to 3 bases and at J to 6 bases, leaving 7 bases not matched to a gene. Germline values: CDR1 LGHDT, CDR2 YNNKEL (reference sequence). The CDR3 loop reads CASSHRDRGSSEAFF. The DNA of the CDR3 is TGTGCCAGCAGCCACCGGGACAGGGGTTCGTCTGAAGCTTTCTTT.

Here the CDR3 reads CAIEDSVGNTIYF. The CDR3 DNA is TGTGCCATCGAGGACAGCGTTGGAAACACCATATATTTT. V is TRBV10-3 and J is TRBJ1-3; possibly TRBD1 for D (6 bases). V lost 8 bases, J lost 3 bases, and 11 bases lay in between. The germline gives CDR1 ENHRY, CDR2 SYGVKD. The CDR3 runs to 13 residues.

The genes are TRBV4-1 and TRBJ2-6, with D possibly being TRBD1 (6 bases). Germline-derived CDR1 and CDR2 are MGHRA and YSYEKL. The CDR3 covers 16 residues. The V end was cut by 2 bases, the J end by 2 bases, with 10 bases between. Here the CDR3 reads CASSQQTGPGANVLTF. The CDR3 bases are TGCGCCAGCAGCCAACAAACAGGGCCTGGGGCCAACGTCCTGACTTTC.

This clone occurred once. The chain recombines TRBV5-1 with TRBJ1-4; 10 bases match TRBD1. The CDR3 is 15 amino acids. Per the germline V gene, CDR1 is SGHRS and CDR2 is YFSETQ. Germline trimming cut 3 bases from V and 8 bases from J; bases unmatched to any gene: 7. CDR3 protein: CASSSTGGAGEKLFF. The CDR3 DNA is TGCGCCAGCAGCTCGACAGGGGGCGCGGGGGAAAAACTGTTTTTT.

This clone was detected only a few times. The gene calls are TRBV6-1 and TRBJ2-7; 10 positions agree with TRBD2. Germline V CDR1 and CDR2: MNHNS, SASEGT. CDR3 length: 15 residues. V shed 1 base and J 2 bases; nucleotides not matched to a gene: 2. The CDR3 DNA reads TGTGCCAGCAGTGAAGGGGGACTAGCGCCCTACGAGCAGTACGTC. Its translation is CASSEGGLAPYEQYV.

The chain uses TRBV9 and TRBJ1-2; TRBD1 is a possible D gene (6 bases). V lost 5 bases and J lost 5, with 25 bases in between. CDR1 is SGDLS, CDR2 YYNGEE, per germline. The CDR3 covers 17 residues. The CDR3: CASSTGTRADLGYGYTF. DNA for the CDR3: TGTGCCAGCAGTACCGGGACACGAGCGGACTTGGGGTATGGCTACACCTTC. Variable domain in full (rest from reference TRBV9 and TRBJ1-2): DSGVTQTPKHLITATGQRVTLRCSPRSGDLSVYWYQQSLDQGLQFLIQYYNGEERAKGNILERFSAQQFPDLHSELNLSSLELGDSALYFCASSTGTRADLGYGYTFGSGTRLTVV.

The rearrangement joins TRBV6-1 to TRBJ2-7, with 8 bases identical to TRBD1. The CDR3 is 14 amino acids. Germline trimming cut 1 base from V and 4 bases from J; bases unmatched to any gene: 3. CDR1 and CDR2 from the germline V gene are MNHNS and SASEGT. CDR3 sequence reads: CASSEGDRGYEQYV. Here the CDR3 DNA reads TGTGCCAGCAGTGAAGGCGACAGGGGTTACGAGCAGTACGTC.

This clone has just a few counts. This chain joins TRBV19 and TRBJ1-3, with 7 bases identical to TRBD1. The germline gives CDR1 LNHDA, CDR2 SQIVND (reference sequence). The CDR3 covers 15 residues. V shed 7 bases, J shed 3 bases, and the junction held 9 bases outside the gene matches. The CDR3: CASTRTDRDGNTIYF. The CDR3 bases are TGTGCCAGTACCCGCACCGACAGGGATGGAAACACCATATATTTT.

The rearrangement joins TRBV28 to TRBJ1-2; possibly TRBD1 for D (6 bases). Germline V gene data show CDR1 as MDHEN and CDR2 as SYDVKM. The V end was cut by 2 bases, the J end by 3 bases, with 16 bases between. CDR3 length: 16 amino acids. CDR3 nucleotides: TGTGCCAGCAGTTTACAAACAGGGTTGATAGACTATGGCTACACCTTC. Its translation is CASSLQTGLIDYGYTF.

This chain joins TRBV6-5 and TRBJ2-5; 7 positions match TRBD1. CDR1 and CDR2 (germline): MNHEY, SVGAGI. V shed 6 bases, J shed 5 bases, and the junction held 6 bases outside the gene matches. The CDR3 contains 13 residues. CDR3 in DNA: TGTGCCAGCAGCCGAGGGGGCTACGAGACCCAGTACTTC. It encodes CASSRGGYETQYF.

CDR3 loop: CASNRQGTDEQYF. The DNA of the CDR3 is TGTGCCAGCAACCGGCAGGGAACCGACGAGCAGTACTTC. This chain links TRBV6-5 with TRBJ2-7; weak D call: TRBD1 (5 bases). The CDR3 is 13 amino acids. In germline, CDR1 is MNHEY, CDR2 SVGAGI. Trimming shortened V by 7 bases and J by 5 bases, and 15 bases separated the two germline ends.